These T cell receptor beta chains were read from a single sample in a study of breast tumors, draining lymph nodes, adjacent tissues. TCRdb reprocessed the multiplex PCR reads via MiXCR and lists one record per CDR3 protein. This sample carries approximately 250,000 distinct CDR3 sequences, under 35% of them seen once, and the ten largest clones take under 4.5%. Specimen: axillary lymph node tissue. These receptors originate from a female donor with breast cancer. Some clones in this sample may be carry-over from other donors' samples. Each CDR3 is given with its conserved first and last residue. A D gene is named only where the DNA matches it firmly. Clone size is not always given. Where it is, it says once, few, many or a class for expanded clones.

v_call	clone_size	j_call	d_call	cdr3_nt	cdr3_aa
TRBV24-1	many	TRBJ2-1	TRBD2	TGTGCCACCACAGAGAGCGGGGGCTTCAATGAGCAGTTCTTC	CATTESGGFNEQFF
TRBV12-3/TRBV12-4	many	TRBJ2-1	NA	TGTGCCAGCAGCCGCCACAATGAGCAGTTCTTC	CASSRHNEQFF
TRBV15	NA	TRBJ2-5	TRBD2	TGTGCCACCAGCAGCTGGGGACTAGCGGAGATCCAAGAGACCCAGTACTTC	CATSSWGLAEIQETQYF
TRBV2	many	TRBJ2-3	TRBD2	TGTGCCAGCAGTATTACCGGGACTAGCATGGCAGATACGCAGTATTTT	CASSITGTSMADTQYF
TRBV28	few	TRBJ1-4	NA	TGTGCCAGCAGCCCAACGGGACTGATGTCTCTCCGACTGTTTTTT	CASSPTGLMSLRLFF
TRBV4-3	many	TRBJ2-1	NA	TGCGCCAGCAGCCAAGACCCAATCGGGTACGGAGCCTCCTCCTACAATGAGCAGTTCTTC	CASSQDPIGYGASSYNEQFF
TRBV13	NA	TRBJ2-7	NA	TGTGCCAGCAGCCCTCTCGACAGACTCTACGAGCAGTACTTC	CASSPLDRLYEQYF
TRBV29-1	many	TRBJ1-3	TRBD1	TGCAGCGTTTGGGACAGAGGCTCTGGAAACACCATATATTTT	CSVWDRGSGNTIYF
TRBV11-2	NA	TRBJ2-3	TRBD2	TGTGCCAGCAGTTCCTTAGCGGGGCCAGATACGCAGTATTTT	CASSSLAGPDTQYF
TRBV20-1	NA	TRBJ2-2	NA	TGCAGTGCTAGAGATCTTCGGGGGAACACCGGGGAGCTGTTTTTT	CSARDLRGNTGELFF
TRBV7-3	many	TRBJ2-7	NA	TGTGCCAGCAGCCCCGGGTCGGTATACGAGCAGTACTTC	CASSPGSVYEQYF
TRBV28	few	TRBJ2-3	TRBD1	TGTGCCAGCAGTAAAGGGGGCCGTAGCACAGATACGCAGTATTTT	CASSKGGRSTDTQYF
TRBV6-1	few	TRBJ2-1	NA	TGTGCCAGCCTCTCGACCTACTACAATGAGCAGTTCTTC	CASLSTYYNEQFF
TRBV20-1	NA	TRBJ1-1	NA	TGCAGTGCCGTAACAGGGTGGGGGTTGGACACTGAAGCTTTCTTT	CSAVTGWGLDTEAFF
TRBV6-5	many	TRBJ2-7	TRBD1	TGTGCCAGCACCCGGACAGGGAAATCATACGAGCAGTACTTC	CASTRTGKSYEQYF
TRBV20-1	NA	TRBJ1-5	TRBD1	TGCAGTGCTACCCCCGGGACAGTGGCCTACGAGCATTTT	CSATPGTVAYEHF
TRBV24-1	once	TRBJ2-1	TRBD2	TGTGCCACCAGTGATGCACTAGCGGGGGACAATGAGCAGTTCTTC	CATSDALAGDNEQFF
TRBV20-1	many	TRBJ1-2	NA	TGCAGTGCTAGAGATCCGGAACCCTATGGCTACACCTTC	CSARDPEPYGYTF
TRBV2	many	TRBJ1-5	NA	TGTGCCAGCAGTGATAGGGGGGAGAGTCAGCCCCAGCATTTT	CASSDRGESQPQHF
TRBV3-2	few	TRBJ2-2	NA	TGTGCCAGCAGCCCCCGGACTAAAAACACCGGGGAGCTGTTTTTT	CASSPRTKNTGELFF
TRBV6-1	many	TRBJ1-5	NA	TGTGCCAGCAGTGCAGGGTTGTTTCAGCCCCAGCATTTT	CASSAGLFQPQHF
TRBV6-5	many	TRBJ2-7	TRBD1	TGTGCCAGCAGTTACCGGGACAGGGGTGTCCACGAGCAGTACTTC	CASSYRDRGVHEQYF
TRBV7-2	once	TRBJ1-5	NA	TGTGCCAGCAGCTTATACCGGTGGGAGACCCAGCATTTT	CASSLYRWETQHF
TRBV20-1	NA	TRBJ1-2	NA	TGCAGTGCTAGAGATCTCGGGGGGACGTATGGCTACACCTTC	CSARDLGGTYGYTF
TRBV20-1	once	TRBJ1-2	NA	TGCAGTGCTGAACCGACCGCCCTGGGGGGTGGCTACACCTTC	CSAEPTALGGGYTF
TRBV28	many	TRBJ2-5	TRBD2	TGTGCCACGTCGAGCGGGAGCGAGGAGACCCAGTACTTC	CATSSGSEETQYF
TRBV29-1	NA	TRBJ2-5	NA	TGCAGCGTTCGCGGGGTGGGGGTAGAGACCCAGTACTTC	CSVRGVGVETQYF
TRBV7-9	NA	TRBJ2-5	NA	TGTGCCAGCACCTATGGGGAAGAGACCCAGTACTTC	CASTYGEETQYF
TRBV24-1	many	TRBJ2-1	NA	TGTGCCACCAGTGAAATCAATGAGCAGTTCTTC	CATSEINEQFF
TRBV25-1	NA	TRBJ2-1	TRBD2	TGTGCCAGCAGTGGGCCCTTTATTAGCGGGAGAGGCTATGAGCAGTTCTTC	CASSGPFISGRGYEQFF
TRBV7-3	NA	TRBJ2-1	TRBD2	TGTGCCAGCAGAATAGTCAATAGCGGGAGCCATGATGAGCAGTTCTTC	CASRIVNSGSHDEQFF
TRBV28	many	TRBJ2-7	NA	TGTGCCAGTCATACCAAACCCTACGAGCAGTACTTC	CASHTKPYEQYF
TRBV25-1	NA	TRBJ1-2	NA	TGTGCCAGCAGTGAAGCCCAAGATAGGAGGGTGGGTGGCTACACCTTC	CASSEAQDRRVGGYTF
TRBV20-1	many	TRBJ1-5	NA	TGCAGTGCTGGGGGCTATCAGCCCCAGCATTTT	CSAGGYQPQHF
TRBV5-6	NA	TRBJ1-1	NA	TGTGCCAGCAGCTCCCCCTTGAACACTGAAGCTTTCTTT	CASSSPLNTEAFF
TRBV29-1	NA	TRBJ2-1	NA	TGCAGCCCCTGGGGCTCCTACAATGAGCAGTTCTTC	CSPWGSYNEQFF
TRBV7-2	many	TRBJ1-6	NA	TGTGCCAGCAGTCGGGCCTTCTATAATTCACCCCTCCACTTT	CASSRAFYNSPLHF
TRBV4-2	many	TRBJ2-2	NA	TGTGCCAGCAGCCAAGATCCAAGCGTCGCCGGGGAGCTGTTTTTT	CASSQDPSVAGELFF
TRBV7-8	NA	TRBJ1-4	NA	TGTGCCAGCAGCTTCGTTAGGCTAGCGGGACCCAATGAAAAACTGTTTTTT	CASSFVRLAGPNEKLFF
TRBV9	many	TRBJ1-4	NA	TGTGCCAGCAGCGCCGGGACGCGGGGGGCTAATGAAAAACTGTTTTTT	CASSAGTRGANEKLFF